This T cell receptor beta chain derives from a study of graft-versus-host responses after intestinal transplantation. Study-level information: Tacrolimus plus steroids were given to all recipients for about three years, preceded by anti-thymocyte globulin induction. Study results and caveats: GvH clones were identified in recipient marrow, with some first appearing in ileum or blood. Graft-versus-host to host-versus-graft clonal ratios in allografts were high in patients with graft-donor T cell macrochimerism. The study associated peak circulating GvH clone levels with early post-transplant HvG declines.

Assay: immunoSEQ multiplex PCR; the TCRdb copy retains only in-frame clones and omits some. The sample gives 100,000 or so clones, around 93% of which show up once; about 1% is in the top ten. On this clone: Its specificity is not known.

Germline-derived CDR1 and CDR2 are ENHRY and SYGVKD. The CDR3 covers 14 residues. Trimming left V 4 bases short and J 4 bases short, with 8 bases between. The clonotype comes from a human donor who was the organ donor for an intestinal transplant. The sequenced sample was unstimulated CD8+ T cells sorted from spleen or lymph node cells, obtained before transplant. The genes are TRBV10-3 and TRBJ1-6, with D maybe TRBD1 (5 bases). CDR3 amino acids: CAISGDFYNSPLHF. CDR3 coding DNA: TGTGCCATCAGTGGGGACTTTTATAATTCACCCCTCCACTTT.